This entry concerns a single T cell receptor (beta chain). No antigen is known for it. The sample comes from a study of early stage breast cancer tumors. In the study overall: Most invasive tumors, about 75% of the 16, were ER+/PR+/HER2-. Samples were sequenced at approximately 10-fold average coverage. Study-wide results and caveats: Enriched TCRB sequences shared across patients were mostly commonly generated sequences.

This CDR3 region has 15 residues. The V gene end was trimmed by 3 bases and the J gene end by 6 bases; junction bases not matched to a gene: 10. The germline CDR1 and CDR2 sequences are KGHSH and LQKENI. Produced via immunoSEQ multiplex PCR; TCRdb's table is partial and in-frame only. The sample lists about 72,000 clones, roughly 84% occurring once. This receptor was taken from a person in their sixties with breast cancer. The specimen sequenced was blood. The chain links TRBV18 to TRBJ2-7; 8 positions agree with TRBD1. The CDR3 is CASSPGTGMASEQYF. The CDR3, as DNA: TGTGCCAGCTCACCTGGGACAGGAATGGCTTCCGAGCAGTACTTC.